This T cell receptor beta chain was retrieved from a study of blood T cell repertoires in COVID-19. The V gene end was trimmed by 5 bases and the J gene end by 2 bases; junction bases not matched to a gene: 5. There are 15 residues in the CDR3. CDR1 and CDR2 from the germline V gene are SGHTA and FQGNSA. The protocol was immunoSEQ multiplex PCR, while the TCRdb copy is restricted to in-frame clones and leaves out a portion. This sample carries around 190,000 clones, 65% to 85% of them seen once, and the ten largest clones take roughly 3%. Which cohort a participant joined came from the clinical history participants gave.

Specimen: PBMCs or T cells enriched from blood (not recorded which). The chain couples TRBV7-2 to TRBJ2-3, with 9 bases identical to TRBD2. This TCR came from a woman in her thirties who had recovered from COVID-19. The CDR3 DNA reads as TGTGCCAGCAGCCCAGCGGGGGGTTACACAGATACGCAGTATTTT. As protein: CASSPAGGYTDTQYF.